A single sample gave rise to the 27 T cell receptor beta chains below, sequenced in a study of cytomegalovirus exposure and HLA in healthy donors. Generated by immunoSEQ multiplex PCR, the TCRdb table keeps only in-frame clones and is missing some. The sample has approximately 220,000 clones, about 90% seen once; the top ten hold 0.85% to 1.2%. Sequencing was carried out using PBMCs. These receptors all stem from a young woman in good health and CMV-seronegative.

The chain uses TRBV4-1 and TRBJ1-1, with D perhaps matching TRBD1 (6 bases). The CDR3 runs to 15 residues. Germline lookup yields CDR1 MGHRA and CDR2 YSYEKL. V shed 0 bases and J shed 4 bases, with 12 bases lying between them. For the CDR3, the DNA is TGCGCCAGCAGCCAAGATCAGAACAGGGTCACTGAAGCTTTCTTT. This codes for CASSQDQNRVTEAFF.

This clone has just one count. The chain is built from TRBV19 and TRBJ2-7, with D tentatively TRBD2 (6 bases). The CDR3 has 14 residues. Per germline, CDR1 LNHDA and CDR2 SQIVND (reference sequence). V was pared by 6 bases and J by 4 bases, with 16 bases between. The CDR3 sequence is CASRETGAGYEQYF. The CDR3 nucleotides read TGTGCCAGTAGGGAGACCGGGGCGGGGTACGAGCAGTACTTC.

A few counts support this clone. J is TRBJ1-6 and V is TRBV2; TRBD1 aligns across 7 bases. The V gene's germline CDR1 is SNHLY and CDR2 FYNNEI. The CDR3 has 14 residues. The V and J ends lost 1 base and 8 bases, in that order; junction bases with no gene match: 2. The CDR3 sequence: CASSEDRGYSPLHF. CDR3 coding DNA: TGTGCCAGCAGTGAAGACAGGGGATATTCACCCCTCCACTTT.

The chain carries TRBV6-6 and TRBJ1-6, with 9 positions matching TRBD1. This CDR3 has 16 amino acids. Per the germline V gene, CDR1 is MNHNY and CDR2 is SVGAGI (reference sequence). V shed 0 bases, J shed 8 bases, and the junction held 5 bases outside the gene matches. The CDR3 DNA follows: TGTGCCAGCAGTTACTCGACGGGACAGGGAGATTCACCCCTCCACTTT. Its protein is CASSYSTGQGDSPLHF.

The chain links TRBV18 to TRBJ1-3; perhaps TRBD1 as D (5 bases). The CDR3 is made up of 13 amino acids. Germline V gives CDR1 KGHSH, CDR2 LQKENI. Trimming took off 8 bases at V and 4 bases at J, with 12 bases between the two ends. The CDR3 loop is CASADSYGNTIYF. CDR3 in DNA: TGTGCCAGCGCTGACAGTTACGGAAACACCATATATTTT.

This sequence joins TRBV7-2 and TRBJ2-7; no reliable D call. The germline CDR1 and CDR2 sequences are SGHTA and FQGNSA. V was pared by 1 base and J by 5 bases, with 9 bases between. CDR3 length: 13 amino acids. CDR3 loop: CASSLGSVHEQYF. The CDR3 bases are TGTGCCAGCAGCTTAGGATCAGTACACGAGCAGTACTTC.

This chain uses TRBV9 with TRBJ1-2; no clear D gene. CDR1 and CDR2 from the germline V gene are SGDLS and YYNGEE. This CDR3 has 15 residues. V lost 0 bases and J lost 8, with 17 bases in between. CDR3 sequence reads: CASSVDRERGRGYTF. The CDR3 bases are TGTGCCAGCAGCGTAGATAGGGAGAGAGGCAGGGGCTACACCTTC.

V usage is TRBV6-1 and J usage is TRBJ1-1; D possibly corresponds to TRBD1 (6 bases). Germline CDR1 reads MNHNS; CDR2 reads SASEGT. Trimming cost V 3 bases and J 0 bases, with 14 bases left between them. This CDR3 has 16 residues. The CDR3 DNA follows: TGTGCCAGCAGTGAGACAGGACGCCCGTTGAACACTGAAGCTTTCTTT. It encodes CASSETGRPLNTEAFF.

The chain recombines TRBV7-2 with TRBJ2-7; 7 positions agree with TRBD2. The length of the CDR3 is 15 residues. The J segment lost 5 bases and the V segment lost 1 base, leaving 8 bases of the junction unmatched. Per germline, CDR1 SGHTA and CDR2 FQGNSA. DNA for the CDR3: TGTGCCAGCAGCTTAGTGGTGGGAGGGCCTCACGAGCAGTACTTC. Its protein is CASSLVVGGPHEQYF.

The genes are TRBV5-4 and TRBJ2-5; no clear D gene. Germline CDR1 is SGHNT and CDR2 is YYREEE (reference sequence). This CDR3 contains 14 residues. The ends were cut back, 2 bases at V and 2 bases at J, with 10 bases in the middle. CDR3 bases: TGTGCCAGCAGCTTAGCGCACCCTCAAGAGACCCAGTACTTC. Its protein is CASSLAHPQETQYF.

This clone was picked up one time. The chain carries TRBV11-2 and TRBJ2-2; D is perhaps TRBD2 (5 bases). The length of the CDR3 is 16 residues. The germline gives CDR1 SGHAT, CDR2 FQNNGV. Trimming removed 7 bases from V and 0 bases from J, with 15 bases in between. The CDR3 sequence: CASKRTGKPNTGELFF. The CDR3 bases are TGTGCCAGCAAACGGACTGGAAAACCGAACACCGGGGAGCTGTTTTTT. The variable domain in full, with the rest retrieved from reference TRBV11-2 and TRBJ2-2, is EAGVAQSPRYKIIEKRQSVAFWCNPISGHATLYWYQQILGQGPKLLIQFQNNGVVDDSQLPKDRFSAERLKGVDSTLKIQPAKLEDSAVYLCASKRTGKPNTGELFFGEGSRLTVL.

This chain links TRBV19 with TRBJ1-2; 8 nucleotides match TRBD1. The ends lost 9 bases at V and 5 bases at J; junction bases unmatched: 14. Per the germline V gene, CDR1 is LNHDA and CDR2 is SQIVND (reference sequence). The CDR3 spans 15 residues. In DNA, the CDR3 is TGTGCCAGCGCCCAAAGAGACAGGGGATTATATGGCTACACCTTC. Translated, it gives CASAQRDRGLYGYTF.

J is TRBJ1-1 and V is TRBV5-1, with 9 bases identical to TRBD1. Germline loops: CDR1 SGHRS, CDR2 YFSETQ. With V trimmed by 0 bases and J by 7 bases, 4 bases remained unmatched. CDR3 size: 14 residues. This CDR3 is CASSLASGQGEAFF. The CDR3 DNA reads TGCGCCAGCAGCTTGGCGTCGGGACAGGGTGAAGCTTTCTTT.

The chain combines TRBV7-3 with TRBJ1-2, with a tentative D call TRBD1 (5 bases). Germline V gene sequence: CDR1 SGHTA, CDR2 FQGTGA. The CDR3 is 12 residues long. V lost 5 bases and J lost 11, with 15 bases in between. This chain's CDR3 is CASSPGQGGYTF. The CDR3 coding sequence is TGTGCCAGCAGCCCAGGCCAGGGAGGGTACACCTTC.

This chain connects TRBV6-5 to TRBJ2-7; TRBD2 might be the D (6 bases). This CDR3 comprises 13 residues. Germline V gene lookup returns CDR1 MNHEY and CDR2 SVGAGI. Between the trimmed V and J ends, which lost 6 bases and 4 bases, there was a span of 13 bases. CDR3 loop: CASRWGLQYEQYF. The CDR3 bases are TGTGCCAGCAGATGGGGACTCCAATACGAGCAGTACTTC.

The rearrangement uses TRBV27 and TRBJ2-1, with 13 bases identical to TRBD2. CDR1 is MNHEY, CDR2 SMNVEV, per germline (reference sequence). Losses at the gene ends were 5 bases for V and 2 bases for J; bases not matched to a gene: 3. The CDR3 sequence is 16 residues long. CDR3 sequence reads: CASSPGTSGAYNEQFF. CDR3 nucleotides: TGTGCCAGCAGTCCCGGGACTAGCGGGGCCTACAATGAGCAGTTCTTC.

The chain recombines TRBV27 with TRBJ2-7; perhaps TRBD2 as D (6 bases). Trimming removed 3 bases at V and 0 bases at J, with 18 bases between. Germline CDR1 MNHEY, CDR2 SMNVEV (reference sequence). The CDR3 loop spans 17 amino acids. CDR3 loop: CASSFGGGDESSYEQYF. CDR3 bases: TGTGCCAGCAGTTTTGGTGGAGGGGATGAGAGCTCCTACGAGCAGTACTTC.

The rearrangement links TRBV30 to TRBJ1-5; TRBD1 is a possible D gene (6 bases). CDR1 GTSNPN and CDR2 SVGIG come from the germline V gene (reference sequence). The CDR3 is 15 residues long. Trimming took off 4 bases at V and 3 bases at J, with 16 bases between the two ends. The CDR3 DNA follows: TGTGCCTGGAATAAGGGGGGAGGGAACAATCAGCCCCAGCATTTT. Protein product: CAWNKGGGNNQPQHF. The complete variable domain, with remaining parts taken from reference TRBV30 and TRBJ1-5, reads SQTIHQWPATLVQPVGSPLSLECTVEGTSNPNLYWYRQAAGRGLQLLFYSVGIGQISSEVPQNLSASRPQDRQFILSSKKLLLSDSGFYLCAWNKGGGNNQPQHFGDGTRLSIL.

The CDR3 DNA reads as TGCAGTGCTGGGAGGCCAGATACGCAGTATTTT. This translates into CSAGRPDTQYF. The chain couples TRBV20-1 to TRBJ2-3; TRBD2 is a possible D gene (6 bases). Looked up from germline, CDR1 is DFQATT and CDR2 is SNEGSKA (reference sequence). V lost 5 bases to trimming and J lost 4 bases, with 7 bases between them. The CDR3 has 11 residues.

The V gene is TRBV30, the J gene TRBJ1-5; D ambiguous. Looked up from germline, CDR1 is GTSNPN and CDR2 is SVGIG (reference sequence). The CDR3 contains 13 residues. Trimming removed 3 bases from V and 2 bases from J, with 8 bases in between. The CDR3 sequence is CAWRSLGNQPQHF. CDR3 bases: TGTGCCTGGAGGAGTTTAGGCAATCAGCCCCAGCATTTT.

V is TRBV27 and J is TRBJ2-1; D call uncertain. The CDR3 contains 15 residues. Per the germline V gene, CDR1 is MNHEY and CDR2 is SMNVEV (reference sequence). V lost 6 bases and J lost 0, with 12 bases in between. CDR3 region: CASSEILSSYNEQFF. CDR3 nucleotides: TGTGCCAGCAGCGAGATCCTGTCCTCCTACAATGAGCAGTTCTTC.

The chain has TRBV28 and TRBJ1-1, with 7 bases matching TRBD1. The length of the CDR3 is 12 residues. CDR1 and CDR2 from the germline V gene are MDHEN and SYDVKM. The trim removed 2 bases at V and 8 bases at J, leaving 2 bases unmatched. The CDR3 region has the DNA TGTGCCAGCAGTTTACAGGGGGAGGAAGCTTTCTTT. This codes for CASSLQGEEAFF.

The chain employs TRBV5-5 and TRBJ2-1; 9 bases map to TRBD1. V shed 3 bases, J shed 2 bases, and the junction held 6 bases outside the gene matches. Germline CDR1 reads SGHKS; CDR2 reads YYEKEE (reference sequence). This CDR3 is 16 amino acids long. The CDR3 protein is CASSSNWDRAYNEQFF. The CDR3 nucleotides are TGTGCCAGCAGCTCGAACTGGGACAGGGCCTACAATGAGCAGTTCTTC. Supplemented by reference TRBV5-5 and TRBJ2-1, the full variable domain reads DAGVTQSPTHLIKTRGQQVTLRCSPISGHKSVSWYQQVLGQGPQFIFQYYEKEERGRGNFPDRFSARQFPNYSSELNVNALLLGDSALYLCASSSNWDRAYNEQFFGPGTRLTVL.

J is TRBJ2-3 and V is TRBV19, with 8 bases that match TRBD1. After removal of 10 bases from V and 3 bases from J, the junction contained 6 bases not matched to a gene. This CDR3 has 13 residues. The germline V gene encodes CDR1 LNHDA and CDR2 SQIVND (reference sequence). CDR3 DNA sequence: TGTGCCACAACCAGACAGGGGACAGATACGCAGTATTTT. It encodes CATTRQGTDTQYF.

V is TRBV11-2 and J is TRBJ1-5; D ambiguous. CDR1 is SGHAT, CDR2 FQNNGV, per germline. The CDR3 is 13 amino acids. The germline V and J ends were trimmed by 0 bases and 4 bases, with 4 bases remaining between them. The CDR3: CASSLDRNQPQHF. CDR3 nucleotide sequence: TGTGCCAGCAGCTTAGATCGGAATCAGCCCCAGCATTTT. The whole variable domain, filled in from reference TRBV11-2 and TRBJ1-5, reads EAGVAQSPRYKIIEKRQSVAFWCNPISGHATLYWYQQILGQGPKLLIQFQNNGVVDDSQLPKDRFSAERLKGVDSTLKIQPAKLEDSAVYLCASSLDRNQPQHFGDGTRLSIL.

This chain links TRBV30 with TRBJ2-7; 7 bases fit TRBD2. The junction had 6 bases not matched to a gene; V was cut back by 4 bases and J by 6 bases. From germline, CDR1 is GTSNPN and CDR2 SVGIG (reference sequence). The CDR3 is 12 amino acids. CDR3 protein: CAWNVGGPEQYF. For the CDR3, the DNA is TGTGCCTGGAATGTGGGAGGGCCCGAGCAGTACTTC.

The CDR3 loop reads CASSPGGNTEAFF. CDR3 coding DNA: TGTGCCAGCAGCCCGGGTGGGAACACTGAAGCTTTCTTT. The V gene is TRBV11-2, the J gene TRBJ1-1; D is unclear. V lost 5 bases and J lost 1, with 8 bases in between. CDR1 and CDR2 from the germline V gene are SGHAT and FQNNGV. The CDR3 consists of 13 residues.